The T cell receptor (beta chain) described here comes from a study of Ad26.COV2.S vaccination and SARS-CoV-2 variants. Findings and limits, study-wide: Spike-specific TCR breadth ran higher among vaccine recipients than placebo recipients. Placebo and vaccine recipients had non-spike TCR breadth that was similar.

V lost 5 bases and J 3 bases, leaving 25 bases between the germline ends. This CDR3 contains 18 residues. The germline CDR1 and CDR2 sequences are SEHNR and FQNEAQ (reference sequence). Sequencing used immunoSEQ multiplex PCR; TCRdb keeps in-frame clones, though not all of them. Of about 400,000 clones listed, 88% are singletons. For this clone: Its antigen is not identified.

Treatment indicated: around 19 received Ad26.COV2.S at low or high dose, single or two shots; 5 received placebo; per-sample allocation not given. Each sample was drawn 63 days after the first injection (of vaccine or placebo). Source: peripheral blood, taken in a trial of Ad26.COV2.S vaccine versus placebo. V usage is TRBV7-9 and J usage is TRBJ1-2, with a tentative D call TRBD1 (5 bases). The TCR was taken from a person between 18 and 65 years old who received the Ad26.COV2.S COVID-19 vaccine or a placebo. This CDR3 reads CASSPREGAGGSDYGYTF. CDR3 in DNA: TGTGCCAGCAGCCCGCGGGAAGGGGCCGGGGGATCTGACTATGGCTACACCTTC.